In this sample, the clone carrying this TCR beta chain turned up once. Its specificity is not known. The CDR3 has 13 amino acids. The germline V gene encodes CDR1 LNHDA and CDR2 SQIVND (reference sequence). Trimming took 6 bases from V and 7 from J; bases not matched to a gene: 3. Use of 60 Vbeta and 13 Jbeta primers characterized the PCR. Repertoires were generated with immunoSEQ multiplex PCR, while TCRdb's copy carries only in-frame clones and drops some. The repertoire consists of around 150,000 clones, with 70% to 80% occurring once and the leading ten covering approximately 1.8%. Likely unrecorded immune exposures existed in these nominally healthy donors. The data stem from a study of cytomegalovirus exposure and HLA in healthy donors. Study context: From some 180 million T cells, an earlier analysis saw around 120 million unique TCR beta sequences. Some 91 million unique TCRs from HLA-typed donors were held in an early release of data. The study, taken as a whole, reports: DRB1 showed the most TCR associations and HLA-C the fewest in a later analysis, as rates varied by HLA locus.

The clonotype was recovered from a female donor in good health and CMV-seropositive. Sequenced input: PBMCs. The rearrangement uses TRBV19 and TRBJ2-1, with TRBD2 identical over 10 bases. The chain's CDR3 is CASSERGGNEQFF. The CDR3 DNA follows: TGTGCCAGTAGCGAGCGGGGGGGGAATGAGCAGTTCTTC.